Detailed here is one TCR beta chain. Its antigen is not known. A multiplex PCR was run with 60 Vbeta primers and 13 Jbeta primers. Sequenced by immunoSEQ multiplex PCR; TCRdb stores in-frame clones only, minus some. Of fewer than 200,000 clones listed, about two thirds are singletons. These data are taken from a study of cytomegalovirus exposure and HLA in healthy donors. Study information: A preliminary data release comprised 70 million to 95 million unique TCRs obtained from HLA-typed donors. Study conclusions and caveats: Looking again later, the authors saw that most CMV-associated TCR beta chains seemed HLA-restricted.

The CDR3 covers 16 residues. Germline CDR1 SGHNT, CDR2 YYREEE (reference sequence). V was pared by 0 bases and J by 2 bases, with 13 bases between. This chain joins TRBV5-4 and TRBJ2-3, with D maybe TRBD2 (6 bases). The sequence was obtained from a human donor in good health. The specimen was PBMCs. CDR3 DNA: TGTGCCAGCAGCTTGGGCGGGGTGGCTCCCACAGATACGCAGTATTTT. Residues: CASSLGGVAPTDTQYF.